This record looks at one TCR beta chain sequence and its context. Its antigen is not known. This sample was included in a study of T cell responses to AZD1222 COVID-19 vaccine. Study-level points and caveats: Vaccine-related CD4 TCRs covered spike, predominating at 160-218 and 743-854. Epitopes outside B.1.351 and B.1.1.7 mutated regions reportedly drew nearly half of spike TCRs.

Method: immunoSEQ multiplex PCR; TCRdb's copy keeps in-frame clones and lacks some. This sample yields some 200,000 clones, of which roughly 90% are seen a single time; 0.99% belongs to the top ten. The CDR3 runs 14 residues. The germline V gene encodes CDR1 LNHDA and CDR2 SQIVND (reference sequence). V gave up 3 bases and J gave up 5 bases; unmatched junction bases: 4. V is TRBV19 and J is TRBJ2-5; 9 bases are a match to TRBD2. Sequenced material: peripheral blood, taken on day 0 of AZD1222 vaccination. This clonotype originated in an adult in good health. The CDR3 sequence is CASSMGLASETQYF. The CDR3 DNA sequence: TGTGCCAGTAGTATGGGACTAGCATCTGAGACCCAGTACTTC.